This TCR beta chain originates from a study of OX40 agonist ivuxolimab in advanced cancers. At the level of the study: In three patients, partial responses were observed, one with hepatocellular carcinoma and two with cutaneous melanoma.

Whole-study results and caveats: The specificity for antigen of the expanded peripheral T cells was not determined. Fewer expanded clones were found on average in CD4+ than in CD8+ T cells.

Comment on this clone: What it binds is unknown.

Sequencing used immunoSEQ multiplex PCR; TCRdb keeps in-frame clones, though not all of them. Of around 84,000 clones listed, around 94% are singletons. Germline values: CDR1 ENHRY, CDR2 SYGVKD. The CDR3 length is 16 residues. V gave up 1 base and J gave up 8 bases; unmatched junction bases: 7. The receptor was isolated from an adult with an advanced solid tumor such as melanoma, head and neck, liver or kidney cancer. The V and J genes are TRBV10-3 and TRBJ2-1; 11 positions match TRBD2. Sequencing was performed on CD4+ or CD8+ T cells sorted from blood, taken in a trial of the OX40 agonist ivuxolimab. The CDR3, as DNA: TGTGCCATCAGTGAGTACCCTCTAGCGGGAGGCTATGAGCAGTTCTTC. This gives the protein CAISEYPLAGGYEQFF.